One sample yielded the 9 T cell receptor beta chains listed below, sequenced in a study of radiotherapy plus CTLA-4 blockade in lung cancer. Libraries were prepared by immunoSEQ multiplex PCR; TCRdb keeps only in-frame clonotypes and omits some of them. The table lists roughly 92,000 clones, 75% to 90% of them singletons, with about 2% in the top ten. The material sequenced was peripheral blood, taken from a patient treated with radiotherapy plus ipilimumab. Receptor source: a human donor with non-small cell lung cancer who had a partial response to radiotherapy plus ipilimumab.

DNA for the CDR3: TGTGCCAGCAGCTCCCTAGCGGACAACACAGATACGCAGTATTTT. Translating it yields CASSSLADNTDTQYF. The chain links TRBV13 to TRBJ2-3; 7 bases map to TRBD2. The CDR3 contains 15 residues. Germline V CDR1 and CDR2: PRHDT, FYEKMQ (reference sequence). Trimming cost V 4 bases and J 2 bases; bases outside gene matches: 6.

J is TRBJ2-3 and V is TRBV7-8, with D unresolved. Germline V lookup: CDR1 SGHVS, CDR2 FQNEAQ. Trimming shortened V by 5 bases and J by 11 bases, and 17 bases separated the two germline ends. The CDR3 is made up of 13 amino acids. The CDR3 DNA sequence: TGTGCCAGCAGCGAAAGTCCCCTAGTGGTGCAGTATTTT. Protein sequence: CASSESPLVVQYF.

The chain has TRBV2 and TRBJ2-7; 8 nucleotides line up with TRBD1. This CDR3 is 13 amino acids long. Germline CDR1 SNHLY, CDR2 FYNNEI. V lost 7 bases to trimming and J lost 7 bases; unmatched junction nucleotides: 9. The CDR3 is CASNRDRKGEQYV. In DNA form, the CDR3 reads TGTGCCAGCAACAGGGACAGGAAGGGGGAGCAGTACGTC.

This sequence joins TRBV28 and TRBJ2-7; the D gene is possibly TRBD2 (6 bases). The CDR3 contains 13 residues. Per germline, CDR1 MDHEN and CDR2 SYDVKM. V gave up 7 bases and J gave up 6 bases, with 16 bases separating them. CDR3 amino acids: CASTHPGSGEQYV. The DNA of the CDR3 is TGTGCCAGCACCCATCCCGGGAGCGGCGAGCAGTACGTC.

A few counts support this clone. The chain combines TRBV12-5 with TRBJ1-1, with TRBD1 matching 7 bases. The J segment lost 0 bases and the V segment lost 6 bases, leaving 1 base of the junction unmatched. The germline V gene encodes CDR1 LGHNT and CDR2 FRNRAP. The length of the CDR3 is 13 residues. The CDR3 DNA follows: TGTGCTAGTGGCCAGGGGGTGAACACTGAAGCTTTCTTT. Protein sequence: CASGQGVNTEAFF.

The chain uses TRBV6-1 and TRBJ2-3; no clear D gene. V shed 4 bases and J shed 5 bases, with 13 bases lying between them. This CDR3 spans 14 amino acids. Per germline, CDR1 MNHNS and CDR2 SASEGT. The CDR3 DNA reads TGTGCCAGCAGTGGTGGCCGTCTCGTAGATACGCAGTATTTT. This encodes CASSGGRLVDTQYF.

The chain combines TRBV13 with TRBJ2-7, with D perhaps TRBD2 (5 bases). The CDR3 has 12 residues. Germline V gene data show CDR1 as PRHDT and CDR2 as FYEKMQ (reference sequence). Deletions cut 0 bases from V and 13 bases from J, with 13 bases between. The CDR3 coding sequence is TGTGCCAGCAGCTTAGGCGGGATAACACTCTACGTC. Its protein is CASSLGGITLYV.

The V call is TRBV4-2, the J call TRBJ1-2; TRBD1 matches at 8 bases. The CDR3 loop spans 15 amino acids. Germline CDR1 is LGHNA and CDR2 is YNFKEQ. Losses at the gene ends were 0 bases for V and 1 base for J; bases not matched to a gene: 1. CDR3 sequence (DNA): TGTGCCAGCAGCCAAGAACAGGGGGATAACTATGGCTACACCTTC. It codes for CASSQEQGDNYGYTF.

The chain joins TRBV30 to TRBJ2-5; 8 positions match TRBD2. From germline, CDR1 is GTSNPN and CDR2 SVGIG (reference sequence). The CDR3 extends over 15 amino acids. With 0 bases clipped from V and 9 bases from J, the junction kept 12 bases outside the gene matches. CDR3 amino acids: CAWSVVSGRWSAQYF. The CDR3 coding sequence is TGTGCCTGGAGTGTAGTAAGCGGGAGATGGTCGGCCCAGTACTTC.